Below are 3 T cell receptor beta chains sequenced from a single sample in a study of T cell responses to AZD1222 COVID-19 vaccine. Sequencing used immunoSEQ multiplex PCR; TCRdb keeps in-frame clones, though not all of them. This table has about 100,000 clones, around 92% appearing once. The sample in question was peripheral blood, obtained 28 days after the second AZD1222 dose. These receptors all stem from an adult who received the AZD1222 COVID-19 vaccine.

The rearrangement uses TRBV5-1 and TRBJ1-2; unclear D gene. The V end lost 0 bases, the J end lost 5 bases, and 20 bases lay between the germline ends. The CDR3 extends over 17 amino acids. Germline V lookup: CDR1 SGHRS, CDR2 YFSETQ. The CDR3 DNA sequence: TGCGCCAGCAGCTTGGGCGACGGCGGATCAGGCGCGTATGGCTACACCTTC. It encodes CASSLGDGGSGAYGYTF.

This chain uses TRBV19 with TRBJ2-6; D perhaps matches TRBD1 (6 bases). CDR3 length: 15 amino acids. Deletions cut 6 bases from V and 3 bases from J, with 12 bases between. Germline V lookup: CDR1 LNHDA, CDR2 SQIVND (reference sequence). The CDR3 bases are TGTGCCAGTAGCCACAGGGTAAATGGGGCCAACGTCCTGACTTTC. It is translated as CASSHRVNGANVLTF.

CDR3 sequence reads: CASMPDRGNTEAFF. CDR3 nucleotide sequence: TGTGCCAGCATGCCCGACAGGGGGAACACTGAAGCTTTCTTT. The chain links TRBV6-5 to TRBJ1-1; 8 bases align to TRBD1. CDR3 size: 14 residues. The V gene's germline CDR1 is MNHEY and CDR2 SVGAGI. Trimming removed 7 bases from V and 1 base from J; junction bases left unmatched: 5.